This paragraph covers one TCR beta chain sequence. These data originate in a study of blood T cell repertoires in COVID-19. Study overall: Sample material is recorded as cDNA or gDNA derived from T cells, B-cell-depleted T cells, or PBMCs.

The protocol was immunoSEQ multiplex PCR, while the TCRdb copy is restricted to in-frame clones and leaves out a portion. The sample records 80,000 to 100,000 clones, around nine tenths being singletons. Germline V gene data show CDR1 as SNHLY and CDR2 as FYNNEI. The CDR3 has 16 residues. V trimming: 2 bases; J trimming: 3 bases; junction bases outside the gene matches: 8. The chain employs TRBV2 and TRBJ1-2, with TRBD1 matching over 8 bases. The sequenced sample consisted of peripheral blood. The sequence came from a human donor with COVID-19, enrolled during active disease. The donor label of this sample is uncertain. The CDR3 protein is CASSETWSGGHYGYTF. DNA of the CDR3: TGTGCCAGCAGTGAAACCTGGTCAGGGGGCCACTATGGCTACACCTTC.